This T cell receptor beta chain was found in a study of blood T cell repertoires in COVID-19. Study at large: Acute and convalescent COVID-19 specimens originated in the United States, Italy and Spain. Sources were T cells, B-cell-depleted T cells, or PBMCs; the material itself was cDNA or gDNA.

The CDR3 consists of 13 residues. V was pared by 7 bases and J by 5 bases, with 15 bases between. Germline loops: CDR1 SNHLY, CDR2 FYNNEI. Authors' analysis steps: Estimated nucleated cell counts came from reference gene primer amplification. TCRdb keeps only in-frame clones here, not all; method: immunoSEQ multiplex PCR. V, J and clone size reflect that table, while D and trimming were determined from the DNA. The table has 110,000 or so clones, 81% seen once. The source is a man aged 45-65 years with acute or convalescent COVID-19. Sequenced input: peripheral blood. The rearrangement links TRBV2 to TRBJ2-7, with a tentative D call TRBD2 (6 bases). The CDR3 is CASMEDRGNEQYV. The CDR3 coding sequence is TGTGCCAGCATGGAGGACCGGGGGAACGAGCAGTACGTC.